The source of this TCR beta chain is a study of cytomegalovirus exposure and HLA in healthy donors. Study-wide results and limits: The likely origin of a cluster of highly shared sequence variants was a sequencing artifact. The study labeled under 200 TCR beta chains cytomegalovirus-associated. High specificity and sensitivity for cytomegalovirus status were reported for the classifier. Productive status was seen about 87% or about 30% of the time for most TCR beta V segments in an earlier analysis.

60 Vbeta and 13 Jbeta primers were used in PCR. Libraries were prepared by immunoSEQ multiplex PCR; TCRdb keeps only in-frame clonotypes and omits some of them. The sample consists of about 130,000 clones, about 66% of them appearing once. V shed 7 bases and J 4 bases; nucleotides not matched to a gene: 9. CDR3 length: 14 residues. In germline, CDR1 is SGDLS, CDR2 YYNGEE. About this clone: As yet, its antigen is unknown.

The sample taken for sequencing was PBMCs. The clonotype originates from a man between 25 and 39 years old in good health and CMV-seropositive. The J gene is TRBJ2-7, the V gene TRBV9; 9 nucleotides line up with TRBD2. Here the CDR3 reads CASGAAGGGYEQYF. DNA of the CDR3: TGTGCCAGCGGCGCTGCGGGAGGGGGGTACGAGCAGTACTTC.